The T cell receptor (beta chain) described here comes from a study of cytomegalovirus exposure and HLA in healthy donors. Study-wide results and caveats: Specificity of a few CMV-associated chains for CMV antigens was verified in vitro. Subsequent analysis showed first-cohort TCR clusters tending to co-occur in 120 or so validation repertoires.

Clones were sequenced by immunoSEQ multiplex PCR, and TCRdb holds only the in-frame ones, with some missing. The sample carries about 140,000 clones, roughly four fifths recorded once. V lost 4 bases and J 3 bases, leaving 12 bases between the germline ends. The CDR3 runs 14 residues. The germline CDR1 and CDR2 sequences are SGDLS and YYNGEE. As to this clone: The antigen remains unidentified.

The specimen was PBMCs. V is TRBV9 and J is TRBJ2-3; tentatively, D is TRBD2 (6 bases). The sequence was obtained from a man aged 25-40 years in good health and CMV-seropositive. Here the CDR3 reads CASSLGLSTDTQYF. CDR3 nucleotides: TGTGCCAGCAGCTTGGGACTGAGTACAGATACGCAGTATTTT.